These 2 T cell receptor beta chains were sequenced from one sample in a study of shared clonotypes between healthy human individuals. Measured with immunoSEQ multiplex PCR; TCRdb has only the in-frame clones, and not every one. The sample lists 2,500,000 or so clones, just over 90% occurring once. Sequenced input: naive CD4+ T cells sorted from blood. Noted subset: CD45RA+ positively selected. The receptors were gathered from a man younger than 35 in good health.

This clone was seen once. This chain connects TRBV10-3 to TRBJ2-5, with D perhaps TRBD1 (6 bases). Deletions cut 4 bases from V and 4 bases from J, with 13 bases between. Germline V gene data show CDR1 as ENHRY and CDR2 as SYGVKD. The CDR3 is 14 residues long. The CDR3 loop is CAISGTTGTETQYF. DNA of the CDR3: TGTGCCATCAGTGGGACCACAGGGACAGAGACCCAGTACTTC.

Regarding this clone: Other DNA sequences of this sample code for an identical CDR3. V and J are TRBV6-5 and TRBJ1-2; D remains ambiguous. Deletions cut 0 bases from V and 4 bases from J, with 6 bases between. The CDR3 has 13 amino acids. Germline CDR1 MNHEY, CDR2 SVGAGI. CDR3: CASSYSLGYGYTF. In nucleotides, the CDR3 is TGTGCCAGCAGTTACTCGTTGGGCTATGGCTACACCTTC.